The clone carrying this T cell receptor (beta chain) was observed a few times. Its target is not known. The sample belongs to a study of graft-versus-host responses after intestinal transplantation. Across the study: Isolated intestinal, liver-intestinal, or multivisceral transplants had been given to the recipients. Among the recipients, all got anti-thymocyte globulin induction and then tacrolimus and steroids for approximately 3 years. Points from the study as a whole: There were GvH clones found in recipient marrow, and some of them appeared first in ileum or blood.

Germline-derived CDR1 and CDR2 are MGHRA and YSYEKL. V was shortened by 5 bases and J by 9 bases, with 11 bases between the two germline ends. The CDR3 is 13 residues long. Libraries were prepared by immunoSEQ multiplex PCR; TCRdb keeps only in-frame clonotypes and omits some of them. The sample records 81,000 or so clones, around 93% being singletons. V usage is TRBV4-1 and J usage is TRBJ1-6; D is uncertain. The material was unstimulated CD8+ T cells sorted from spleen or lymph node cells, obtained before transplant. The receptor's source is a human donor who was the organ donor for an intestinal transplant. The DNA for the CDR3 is TGCGCCAGCAGCGGCGAAAGGAGTTCACCCCTCCACTTT. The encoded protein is CASSGERSSPLHF.